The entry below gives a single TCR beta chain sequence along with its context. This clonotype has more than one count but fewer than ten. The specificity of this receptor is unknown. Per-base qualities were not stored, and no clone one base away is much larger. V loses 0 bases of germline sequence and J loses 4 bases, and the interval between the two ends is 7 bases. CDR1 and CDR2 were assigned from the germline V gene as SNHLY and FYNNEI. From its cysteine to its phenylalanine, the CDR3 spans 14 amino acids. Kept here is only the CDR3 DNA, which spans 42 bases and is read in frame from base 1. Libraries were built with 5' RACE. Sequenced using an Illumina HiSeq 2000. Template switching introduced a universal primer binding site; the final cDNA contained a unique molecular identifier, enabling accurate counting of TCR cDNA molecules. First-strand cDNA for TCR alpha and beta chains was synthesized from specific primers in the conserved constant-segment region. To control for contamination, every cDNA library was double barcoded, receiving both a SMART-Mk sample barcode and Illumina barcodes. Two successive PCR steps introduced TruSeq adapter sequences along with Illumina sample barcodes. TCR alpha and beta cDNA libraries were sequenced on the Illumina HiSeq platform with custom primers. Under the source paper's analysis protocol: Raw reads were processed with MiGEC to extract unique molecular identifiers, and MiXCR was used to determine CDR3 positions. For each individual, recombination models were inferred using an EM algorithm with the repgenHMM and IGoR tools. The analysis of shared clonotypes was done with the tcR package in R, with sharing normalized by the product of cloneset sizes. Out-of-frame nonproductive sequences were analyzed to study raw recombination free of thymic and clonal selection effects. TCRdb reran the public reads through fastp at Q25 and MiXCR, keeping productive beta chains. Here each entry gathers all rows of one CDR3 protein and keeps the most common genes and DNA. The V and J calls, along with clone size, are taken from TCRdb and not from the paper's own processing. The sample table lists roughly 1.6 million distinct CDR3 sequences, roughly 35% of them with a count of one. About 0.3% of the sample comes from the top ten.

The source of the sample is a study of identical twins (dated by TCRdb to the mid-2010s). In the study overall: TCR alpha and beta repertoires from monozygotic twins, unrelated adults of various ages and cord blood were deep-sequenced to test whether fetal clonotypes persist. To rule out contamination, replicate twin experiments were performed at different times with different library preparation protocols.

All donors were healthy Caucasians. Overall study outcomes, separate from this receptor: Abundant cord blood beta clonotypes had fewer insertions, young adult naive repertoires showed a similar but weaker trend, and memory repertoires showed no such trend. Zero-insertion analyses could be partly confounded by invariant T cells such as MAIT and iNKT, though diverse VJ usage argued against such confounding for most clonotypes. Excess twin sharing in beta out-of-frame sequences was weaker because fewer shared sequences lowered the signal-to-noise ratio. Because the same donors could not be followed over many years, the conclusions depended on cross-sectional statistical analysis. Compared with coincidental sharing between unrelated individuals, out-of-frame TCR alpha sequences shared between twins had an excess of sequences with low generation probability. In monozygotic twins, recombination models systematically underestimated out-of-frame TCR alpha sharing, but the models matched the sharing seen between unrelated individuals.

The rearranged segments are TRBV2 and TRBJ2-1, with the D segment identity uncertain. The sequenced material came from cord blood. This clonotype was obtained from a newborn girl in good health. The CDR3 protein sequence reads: CASSEATRYNEQFF. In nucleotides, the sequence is TGTGCCAGCAGTGAAGCGACCAGGTACAATGAGCAGTTCTTC.